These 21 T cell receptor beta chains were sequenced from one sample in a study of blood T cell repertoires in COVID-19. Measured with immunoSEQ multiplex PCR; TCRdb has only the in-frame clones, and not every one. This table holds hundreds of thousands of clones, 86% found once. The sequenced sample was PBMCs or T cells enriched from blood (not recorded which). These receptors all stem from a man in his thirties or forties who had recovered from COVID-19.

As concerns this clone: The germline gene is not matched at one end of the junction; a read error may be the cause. CDR3: CSVEEGVAGGSLPDQETQYF. The CDR3 DNA reads as TGCAGCGTCGAAGAAGGCGTAGCGGGGGGGTCCCTCCCGGACCAAGAGACCCAGTACTTC. The V call is TRBV29-1, the J call TRBJ2-5, with 11 bases aligning to TRBD2. Germline loops: CDR1 SQVTM, CDR2 ANQGSEA. The CDR3 length is 20 residues.

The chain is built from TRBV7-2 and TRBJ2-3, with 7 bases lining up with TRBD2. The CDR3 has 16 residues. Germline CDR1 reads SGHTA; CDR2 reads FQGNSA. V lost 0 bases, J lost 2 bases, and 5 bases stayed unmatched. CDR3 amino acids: CASSLARTRSTDTQYF. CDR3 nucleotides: TGTGCCAGCAGCTTAGCGAGGACTAGGTCCACAGATACGCAGTATTTT.

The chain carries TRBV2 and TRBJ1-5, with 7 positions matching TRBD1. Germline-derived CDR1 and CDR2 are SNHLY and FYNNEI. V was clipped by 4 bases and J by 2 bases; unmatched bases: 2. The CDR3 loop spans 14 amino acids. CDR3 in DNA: TGTGCCAGCAGTGGCGGACAGGGCAATCAGCCCCAGCATTTT. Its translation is CASSGGQGNQPQHF.

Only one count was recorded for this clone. The DNA of the CDR3 is TGTGCCAGCAGTTCCGTGACAGGGGGAGGGCAGCCCCAGCATTTT. Amino acids: CASSSVTGGGQPQHF. This chain joins TRBV6-5 and TRBJ1-5; 9 nucleotides align to TRBD1. Trimming took 4 bases from V and 7 from J; bases not matched to a gene: 8. Germline V gene lookup returns CDR1 MNHEY and CDR2 SVGAGI. The CDR3 contains 15 residues.

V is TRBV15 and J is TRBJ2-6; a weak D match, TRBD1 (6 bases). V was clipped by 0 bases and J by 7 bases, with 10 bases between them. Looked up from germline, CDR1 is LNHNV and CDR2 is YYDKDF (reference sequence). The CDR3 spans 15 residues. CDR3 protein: CATSRDLQGANVLTF. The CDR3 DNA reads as TGTGCCACCAGCAGAGACCTACAGGGTGCCAACGTCCTGACTTTC.

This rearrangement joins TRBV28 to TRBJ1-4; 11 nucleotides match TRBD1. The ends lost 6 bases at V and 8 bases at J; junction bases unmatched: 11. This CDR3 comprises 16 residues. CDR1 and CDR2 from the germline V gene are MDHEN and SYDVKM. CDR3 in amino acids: CASSLTGTGGREKLFF. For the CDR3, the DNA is TGTGCCAGCAGCCTAACCGGGACAGGGGGGAGGGAAAAACTGTTTTTT.

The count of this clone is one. In DNA form, the CDR3 reads TGTGCCAGCAGCCTTACTAGCAGTTGGGGCGGGGAGCTGTTTTTT. It translates to CASSLTSSWGGELFF. The rearrangement uses TRBV5-4 and TRBJ2-2; perhaps TRBD2 as D (6 bases). Between the trimmed V and J ends, which lost 4 bases and 7 bases, there was a span of 17 bases. The CDR3 sequence is 15 residues long. The germline V gene encodes CDR1 SGHNT and CDR2 YYREEE (reference sequence).

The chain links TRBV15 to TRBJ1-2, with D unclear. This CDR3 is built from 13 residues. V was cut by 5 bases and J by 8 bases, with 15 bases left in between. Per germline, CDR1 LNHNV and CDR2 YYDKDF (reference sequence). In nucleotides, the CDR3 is TGTGCCACCAGCGAGGCCCCCCCGGAAGGCTACACCTTC. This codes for CATSEAPPEGYTF. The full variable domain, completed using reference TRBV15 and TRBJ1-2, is DAMVIQNPRYQVTQFGKPVTLSCSQTLNHNVMYWYQQKSSQAPKLLFHYYDKDFNNEADTPDNFQSRRPNTSFCFLDIRSPGLGDTAMYLCATSEAPPEGYTFGSGTRLTVV.

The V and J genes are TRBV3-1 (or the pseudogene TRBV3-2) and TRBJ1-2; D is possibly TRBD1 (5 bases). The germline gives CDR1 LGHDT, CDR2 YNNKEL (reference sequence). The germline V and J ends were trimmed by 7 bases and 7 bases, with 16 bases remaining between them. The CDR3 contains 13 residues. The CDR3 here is CASTQSGGVGYTF. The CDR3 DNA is TGTGCCAGCACCCAGTCGGGAGGGGTTGGCTACACCTTC.

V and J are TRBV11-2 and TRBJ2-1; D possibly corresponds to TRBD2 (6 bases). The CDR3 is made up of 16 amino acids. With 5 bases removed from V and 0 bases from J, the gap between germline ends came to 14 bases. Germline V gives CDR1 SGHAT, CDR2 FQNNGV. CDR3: CASSRGLRSSYNEQFF. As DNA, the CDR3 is TGTGCCAGCAGCCGGGGACTGAGGAGCTCCTACAATGAGCAGTTCTTC.

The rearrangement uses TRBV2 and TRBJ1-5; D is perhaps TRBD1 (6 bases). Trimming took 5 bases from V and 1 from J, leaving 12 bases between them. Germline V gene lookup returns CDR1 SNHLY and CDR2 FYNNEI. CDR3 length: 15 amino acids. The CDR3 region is CASSYRDTSNQPQHF. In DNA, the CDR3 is TGTGCCAGCAGTTACAGGGATACGAGCAATCAGCCCCAGCATTTT. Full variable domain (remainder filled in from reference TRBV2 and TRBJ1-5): EPEVTQTPSHQVTQMGQEVILRCVPISNHLYFYWYRQILGQKVEFLVSFYNNEISEKSEIFDDQFSVERPDGSNFTLKIRSTKLEDSAMYFCASSYRDTSNQPQHFGDGTRLSIL.

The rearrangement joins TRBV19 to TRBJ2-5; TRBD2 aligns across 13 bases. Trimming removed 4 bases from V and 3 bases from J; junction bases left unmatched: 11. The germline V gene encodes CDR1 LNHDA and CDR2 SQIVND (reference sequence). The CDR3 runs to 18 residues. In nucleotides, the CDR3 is TGTGCCAGTAGTACCCCCGGGACTAGCGGGACATGGAAAGAGACCCAGTACTTC. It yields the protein CASSTPGTSGTWKETQYF.

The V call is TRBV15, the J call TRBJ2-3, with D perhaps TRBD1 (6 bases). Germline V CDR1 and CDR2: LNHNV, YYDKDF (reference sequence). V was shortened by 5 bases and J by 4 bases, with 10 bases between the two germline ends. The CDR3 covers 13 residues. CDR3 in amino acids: CATSLQGSDTQYF. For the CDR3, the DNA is TGTGCCACCAGCCTCCAGGGGTCAGATACGCAGTATTTT.

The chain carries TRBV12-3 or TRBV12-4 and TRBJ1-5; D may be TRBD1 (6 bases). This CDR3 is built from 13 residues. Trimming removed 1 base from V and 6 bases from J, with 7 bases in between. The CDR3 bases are TGTGCCAGCAGTTTAGGGACAGCTCAGCCCCAGCATTTT. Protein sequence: CASSLGTAQPQHF.

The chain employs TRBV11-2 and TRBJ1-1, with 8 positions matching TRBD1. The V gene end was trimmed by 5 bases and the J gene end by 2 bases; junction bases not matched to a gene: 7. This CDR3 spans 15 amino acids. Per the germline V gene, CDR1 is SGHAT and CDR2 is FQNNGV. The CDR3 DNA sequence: TGTGCCAGCAGCCCGATGTCAGGGGGCAACACTGAAGCTTTCTTT. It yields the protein CASSPMSGGNTEAFF. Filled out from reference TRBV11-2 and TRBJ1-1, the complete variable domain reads EAGVAQSPRYKIIEKRQSVAFWCNPISGHATLYWYQQILGQGPKLLIQFQNNGVVDDSQLPKDRFSAERLKGVDSTLKIQPAKLEDSAVYLCASSPMSGGNTEAFFGQGTRLTVV.

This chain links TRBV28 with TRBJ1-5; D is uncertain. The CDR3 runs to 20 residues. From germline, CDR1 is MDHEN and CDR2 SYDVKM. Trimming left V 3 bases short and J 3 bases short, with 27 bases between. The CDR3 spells CASSFPGVRPYSSINQPQHF. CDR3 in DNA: TGTGCCAGCAGTTTCCCGGGTGTTAGGCCCTATAGCAGTATCAATCAGCCCCAGCATTTT.

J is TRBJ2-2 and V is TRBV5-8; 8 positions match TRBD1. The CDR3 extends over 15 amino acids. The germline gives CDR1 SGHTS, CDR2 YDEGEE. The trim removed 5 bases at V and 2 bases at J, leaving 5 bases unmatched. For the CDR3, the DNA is TGTGCCAGCAGTCGAGGACAGGGCAACACCGGGGAGCTGTTTTTT. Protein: CASSRGQGNTGELFF.

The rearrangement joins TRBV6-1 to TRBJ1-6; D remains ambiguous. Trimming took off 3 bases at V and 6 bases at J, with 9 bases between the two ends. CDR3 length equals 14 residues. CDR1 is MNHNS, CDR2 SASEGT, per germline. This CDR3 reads CASSDSGLNSPLHF. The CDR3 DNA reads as TGTGCCAGCAGTGACAGCGGTCTTAATTCACCCCTCCACTTT.

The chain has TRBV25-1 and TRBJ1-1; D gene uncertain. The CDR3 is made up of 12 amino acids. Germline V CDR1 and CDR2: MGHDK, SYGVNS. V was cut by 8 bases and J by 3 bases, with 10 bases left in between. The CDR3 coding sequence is TGTGCCAGCCGAGAACGGTACACTGAAGCTTTCTTT. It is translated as CASRERYTEAFF. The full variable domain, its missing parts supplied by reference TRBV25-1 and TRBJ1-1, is EADIYQTPRYLVIGTGKKITLECSQTMGHDKMYWYQQDPGMELHLIHYSYGVNSTEKGDLSSESTVSRIRTEHFPLTLESARPSHTSQYLCASRERYTEAFFGQGTRLTVV.

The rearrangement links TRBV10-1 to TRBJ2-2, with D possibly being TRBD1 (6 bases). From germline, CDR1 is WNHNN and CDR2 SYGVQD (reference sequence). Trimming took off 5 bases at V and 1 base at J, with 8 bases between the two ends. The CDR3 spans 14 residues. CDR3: CASSRDMNTGELFF. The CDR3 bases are TGCGCCAGCAGTCGGGACATGAACACCGGGGAGCTGTTTTTT.

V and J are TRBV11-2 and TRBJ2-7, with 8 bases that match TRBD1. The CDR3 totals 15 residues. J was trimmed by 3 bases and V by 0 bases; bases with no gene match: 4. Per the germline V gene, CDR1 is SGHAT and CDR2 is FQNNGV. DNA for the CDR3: TGTGCCAGCAGCTTAGACCAGGGGGCCTACTACGAGCAGTACTTC. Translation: CASSLDQGAYYEQYF.